Presented here are 15 T cell receptor beta chains from one specimen sequenced in a study of patients and donors after allogeneic stem cell transplantation. A single record per CDR3 protein comes from TCRdb applying MiXCR to the RT-PCR reads. The sample lists 400,000 to 450,000 distinct CDR3 sequences; 16% were seen once. The sample comprised blood, either unsorted or a sorted T cell fraction (not recorded which). The receptors stem from a human donor who was either an allogeneic HSCT recipient or a stem cell or donor lymphocyte infusion donor (not recorded which). It is not recorded whose cells these are; they may come from a transplant donor.

The chain couples TRBV20-1 to TRBJ1-1; 12 bases fit TRBD1. The CDR3 has 15 amino acids. Losses at the gene ends were 4 bases for V and 9 bases for J; bases not matched to a gene: 12. The germline V gene encodes CDR1 DFQATT and CDR2 SNEGSKA (reference sequence). As DNA, the CDR3 is TGCAGTGCTACTTGGGACAGGGGGCTTTCAACCCAAGCTTTCTTT. This sequence encodes CSATWDRGLSTQAFF.

This clonotype has a handful of counts. The V gene is TRBV20-1, the J gene TRBJ2-3; unclear D gene. Looked up from germline, CDR1 is DFQATT and CDR2 is SNEGSKA (reference sequence). V shed 4 bases and J shed 6 bases, with 14 bases lying between them. There are 13 residues in the CDR3. The CDR3 protein is CSANPIRQDTQYF. CDR3 DNA: TGCAGTGCTAACCCCATCCGCCAGGATACGCAGTATTTT.

The rearrangement joins TRBV7-9 to TRBJ2-3; tentative D call: TRBD2 (6 bases). The germline V gene encodes CDR1 SEHNR and CDR2 FQNEAQ (reference sequence). The CDR3 loop spans 15 amino acids. V lost 5 bases and J 5 bases, leaving 17 bases between the germline ends. The CDR3 region has the DNA TGTGCCAGCAGCCCCGGGGACTCCGGGGGAGATACGCAGTATTTT. As protein: CASSPGDSGGDTQYF.

This clonotype showed up just a few times. The genes are TRBV11-3 and TRBJ1-2; TRBD1 matches at 8 bases. The trim removed 3 bases at V and 8 bases at J, leaving 5 bases unmatched. CDR3 length equals 13 residues. Germline CDR1 and CDR2: SGHNT and YENEEA. The CDR3 sequence is CASSLTGELGYTF. The CDR3, as DNA: TGTGCCAGCAGCTTGACAGGGGAGCTCGGCTACACCTTC. The full variable domain, rest sourced from reference TRBV11-3 and TRBJ1-2, is EAGVVQSPRYKIIEKKQPVAFWCNPISGHNTLYWYLQNLGQGPELLIRYENEEAVDDSQLPKDRFSAERLKGVDSTLKIQPAELGDSAVYLCASSLTGELGYTFGSGTRLTVV.

Ten or more counts support this clonotype. The chain combines TRBV15 with TRBJ2-7; D is unresolved. The CDR3 runs to 14 residues. Trimming stripped 0 bases from V and 1 base from J, with 7 bases between. Germline V gene sequence: CDR1 LNHNV, CDR2 YYDKDF (reference sequence). The CDR3 nucleotides read TGTGCCACCAGCAGAGATTTGGGATCCTACGAGCAGTACTTC. This translates into CATSRDLGSYEQYF.

This chain connects TRBV4-2 to TRBJ1-4, with D unclear. The V end was cut by 2 bases, the J end by 0 bases, with 13 bases between. This CDR3 is built from 17 residues. Per germline, CDR1 LGHNA and CDR2 YNFKEQ. The CDR3 nucleotides read TGTGCCAGCAGCCAACCGAAGAAGGGTGCAACTAATGAAAAACTGTTTTTT. Amino acids: CASSQPKKGATNEKLFF.

This clonotype was counted between two and nine times. This chain connects TRBV6-5 to TRBJ1-1, with 10 bases that match TRBD1. Trimming removed 4 bases from V and 6 bases from J; junction bases left unmatched: 11. Germline V gives CDR1 MNHEY, CDR2 SVGAGI. This CDR3 region has 16 residues. For the CDR3, the DNA is TGTGCCAGCAGTTTTACGGACAGGGGGTCAAACCCTGAAGCTTTCTTT. Translating it yields CASSFTDRGSNPEAFF.

There are a few counts of this clonotype. The chain uses TRBV9 and TRBJ2-1; the D gene is possibly TRBD2 (6 bases). Germline V gene data show CDR1 as SGDLS and CDR2 as YYNGEE. V gave up 4 bases and J gave up 10 bases, with 24 bases separating them. This CDR3 has 16 amino acids. CDR3: CASSPIWGSGSREQFF. The DNA of the CDR3 is TGTGCCAGCAGCCCCATTTGGGGTAGCGGCAGTAGGGAGCAGTTCTTC.

The gene calls are TRBV11-3 and TRBJ2-2; D is possibly TRBD2 (5 bases). V lost 5 bases to trimming and J lost 3 bases, with 13 bases between them. The CDR3 has 15 residues. Germline V gene sequence: CDR1 SGHNT, CDR2 YENEEA. This CDR3 reads CASSATPEDTGELFF. Here the CDR3 DNA reads TGTGCCAGCAGCGCCACCCCGGAGGACACCGGGGAGCTGTTTTTT.

This clonotype was observed a few times. The CDR3, as DNA: TGTGCCAGCAGTTTAACAAGGGCTAGGACTGAAGCTTTCTTT. This encodes CASSLTRARTEAFF. The chain joins TRBV27 to TRBJ1-1; D gene ambiguous. V was shortened by 2 bases and J by 5 bases, with 12 bases between the two germline ends. CDR1 MNHEY and CDR2 SMNVEV come from the germline V gene (reference sequence). The CDR3 contains 14 residues.

This clonotype was recorded at least ten times. The V and J genes are TRBV5-1 and TRBJ1-2; D is possibly TRBD1 (6 bases). CDR3 size: 17 residues. Germline V gene sequence: CDR1 SGHRS, CDR2 YFSETQ. V was cut by 1 base and J by 2 bases, with 18 bases left in between. The CDR3, as DNA: TGCGCCAGCAGCTTGAATCGGGTTTTGACAGGCAACTATGGCTACACCTTC. This sequence encodes CASSLNRVLTGNYGYTF.

This clonotype has only a few counts. This chain links TRBV24-1 with TRBJ2-1; D gene unclear. Between the trimmed V and J ends, which lost 4 bases and 2 bases, there was a span of 14 bases. CDR1 is KGHDR and CDR2 is SFDVKD in the germline V gene. This CDR3 is built from 16 residues. CDR3 DNA: TGTGCCACCAGTGACCACGTTCCCCCGCCCTACAATGAGCAGTTCTTC. It codes for CATSDHVPPPYNEQFF.

At least ten counts were recorded for this clonotype. The chain couples TRBV12-3 or TRBV12-4 to TRBJ2-2; TRBD1 is a possible D gene (6 bases). The CDR3 has 13 amino acids. The ends were cut back, 5 bases at V and 5 bases at J, with 9 bases in the middle. The CDR3 DNA is TGTGCCAGCAGTCCCGACAGGACCGGGGAGCTGTTTTTT. This translates into CASSPDRTGELFF.

The rearrangement links TRBV7-7 to TRBJ2-2; 8 bases align to TRBD1. This CDR3 contains 13 residues. Germline V gives CDR1 SSHAT, CDR2 FNYEAQ (reference sequence). In DNA form, the CDR3 reads TGTGCTGCGGGGTCAGGGGGCCACGGGGAGCTGTTTTTT. Translating it yields CAAGSGGHGELFF.

Only a few counts were recorded for this clonotype. The chain is built from TRBV7-3 and TRBJ2-1, with 13 bases fitting TRBD2. There are 16 residues in the CDR3. Unmatched junction bases numbered 7, after V lost 4 bases and J lost 7 bases. The germline V gene encodes CDR1 SGHTA and CDR2 FQGTGA. CDR3: CASSSDRTSGSNEQFF. The CDR3 nucleotides read TGTGCCAGCAGCTCCGATAGGACTAGCGGGAGTAATGAGCAGTTCTTC.